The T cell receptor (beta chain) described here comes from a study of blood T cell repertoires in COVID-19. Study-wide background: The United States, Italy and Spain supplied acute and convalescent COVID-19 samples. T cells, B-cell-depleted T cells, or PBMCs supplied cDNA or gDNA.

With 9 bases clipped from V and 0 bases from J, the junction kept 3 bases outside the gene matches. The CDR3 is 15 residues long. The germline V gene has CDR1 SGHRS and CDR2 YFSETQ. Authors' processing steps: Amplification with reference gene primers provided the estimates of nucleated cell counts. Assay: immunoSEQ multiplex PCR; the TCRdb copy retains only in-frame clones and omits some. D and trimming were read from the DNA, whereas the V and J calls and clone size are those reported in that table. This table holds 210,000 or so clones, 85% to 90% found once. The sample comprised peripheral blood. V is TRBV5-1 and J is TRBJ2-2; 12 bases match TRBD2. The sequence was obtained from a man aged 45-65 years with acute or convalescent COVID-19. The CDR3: CATRTSGTNTGELFF. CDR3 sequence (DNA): TGCGCCACCAGGACTAGCGGGACGAACACCGGGGAGCTGTTTTTT.